Presented here are 13 T cell receptor beta chains from one specimen sequenced in a study of T cell responses to AZD1222 COVID-19 vaccine. Method: immunoSEQ multiplex PCR; TCRdb's copy keeps in-frame clones and lacks some. The table lists tens of thousands of clones, about 83% of them singletons, with under 65% in the top ten. Sequences were derived from peripheral blood, sampled on day 0 of AZD1222 vaccination. The receptors here all came from an adult in good health.

This chain connects TRBV6-6 to TRBJ1-1; perhaps TRBD1 as D (6 bases). The germline V gene has CDR1 MNHNY and CDR2 SVGAGI (reference sequence). Trimming cost V 5 bases and J 0 bases, with 7 bases left between them. The CDR3 loop spans 13 amino acids. The chain's CDR3 is CASSRTVNTEAFF. Written as DNA, the CDR3 is TGTGCCAGCAGTAGGACAGTGAACACTGAAGCTTTCTTT.

J is TRBJ1-1 and V is TRBV7-9; D is uncertain. CDR1 is SEHNR and CDR2 is FQNEAQ in the germline V gene (reference sequence). CDR3 length: 15 amino acids. The V and J ends lost 2 bases and 0 bases respectively, with 10 bases between them. The CDR3 nucleotides are TGTGCCAGCAGCTTATTGGCGGGAATGAACACTGAAGCTTTCTTT. Translation gives CASSLLAGMNTEAFF.

The gene calls are TRBV29-1 and TRBJ2-2, with D unclear. The CDR3 length is 14 residues. Trimming cost V 4 bases and J 2 bases, with 11 bases left between them. The germline V gene encodes CDR1 SQVTM and CDR2 ANQGSEA. In DNA form, the CDR3 reads TGCAGCGTTGTTAGTAAAAAAAACACCGGGGAGCTGTTTTTT. Its translation is CSVVSKKNTGELFF.

The genes are TRBV27 and TRBJ2-7; TRBD2 might be the D (6 bases). Trimming pared 8 bases from V and 3 bases from J, leaving 11 bases between. There are 12 residues in the CDR3. The germline gives CDR1 MNHEY, CDR2 SMNVEV (reference sequence). CDR3 in DNA: TGTGCCAGCGGGTCTAGCGACTACGAGCAGTACTTC. Translation: CASGSSDYEQYF.

The chain joins TRBV21-1 to TRBJ2-7; the table assigns TRBD2, which was not confirmed against the DNA. TRBV21-1 is classified as a pseudogene. The length of the CDR3 is 16 residues. CDR3 bases: TGTGCCAGCAGCAAAAAACTAGCCCAGGCTCGCTACGAGCAGTACTTC. It yields the protein CASSKKLAQARYEQYF.

V usage is TRBV5-5 and J usage is TRBJ1-2; weak D call: TRBD1 (5 bases). The V end lost 4 bases, the J end lost 4 bases, and 14 bases lay between the germline ends. The CDR3 loop spans 14 amino acids. The germline gives CDR1 SGHKS, CDR2 YYEKEE (reference sequence). CDR3 nucleotides: TGTGCCAGCAGCCAGAGCCCGGACACCTATGGCTACACCTTC. This encodes CASSQSPDTYGYTF.

The chain joins TRBV7-8 to TRBJ1-2; perhaps TRBD1 as D (5 bases). Trimming took 5 bases from V and 5 from J, leaving 12 bases between them. The CDR3 contains 13 residues. The germline V gene has CDR1 SGHVS and CDR2 FQNEAQ. CDR3 residues: CASSPGGGYGYTF. The CDR3 nucleotides read TGTGCCAGCAGCCCCGGGGGAGGGTATGGCTACACCTTC.

The rearrangement links TRBV6-2 or TRBV6-3 to TRBJ2-7; 7 nucleotides agree with TRBD1. This CDR3 spans 13 amino acids. Trimming at V came to 6 bases and at J to 3 bases, leaving 5 bases not matched to a gene. Germline CDR1 and CDR2: MNHEY and SVGEGT. CDR3 nucleotide sequence: TGTGCCAGCAGCCGGGACAGCCTCTACGAGCAGTACTTC. It codes for CASSRDSLYEQYF.

This clone has more than one count but fewer than ten. This chain joins TRBV19 and TRBJ2-1; the match to TRBD2 covers 10 bases. The CDR3 covers 17 residues. The germline CDR1 and CDR2 sequences are LNHDA and SQIVND (reference sequence). V lost 3 bases, J lost 0 bases, and 5 bases stayed unmatched. The CDR3 sequence is CASSMGSGRISYNEQFF. The CDR3 DNA reads TGTGCCAGTAGTATGGGTAGCGGGAGGATCTCCTACAATGAGCAGTTCTTC.

The chain has TRBV15 and TRBJ1-1; 8 positions match TRBD1. Germline V gene data show CDR1 as LNHNV and CDR2 as YYDKDF (reference sequence). There are 15 residues in the CDR3. The J segment lost 0 bases and the V segment lost 7 bases, leaving 7 bases of the junction unmatched. CDR3 DNA sequence: TGTGCCACCAAAAAAGGACAGGGATTGAACACTGAAGCTTTCTTT. It encodes CATKKGQGLNTEAFF.

V usage is TRBV19 and J usage is TRBJ2-7, with TRBD2 matching 12 bases. Germline V gives CDR1 LNHDA, CDR2 SQIVND (reference sequence). The CDR3 sequence is 15 residues long. The V gene end was trimmed by 6 bases and the J gene end by 0 bases; junction bases not matched to a gene: 3. DNA for the CDR3: TGTGCCAGTAGCCGACTAGCGGGAGCCTCCTACGAGCAGTACTTC. Translated: CASSRLAGASYEQYF.

This clone is deemed medium-sized. The J gene is TRBJ1-6, the V gene TRBV11-2; D ambiguous. The CDR3 has 17 amino acids. V lost 1 base, J lost 0 bases, and 10 bases lay in between. Germline V lookup: CDR1 SGHAT, CDR2 FQNNGV. Here the CDR3 DNA reads TGTGCCAGCAGCTTAGCGCGCCTCAGCTCCTATAATTCACCCCTCCACTTT. This gives the protein CASSLARLSSYNSPLHF. Variable domain in full (rest from reference TRBV11-2 and TRBJ1-6): EAGVAQSPRYKIIEKRQSVAFWCNPISGHATLYWYQQILGQGPKLLIQFQNNGVVDDSQLPKDRFSAERLKGVDSTLKIQPAKLEDSAVYLCASSLARLSSYNSPLHFGNGTRLTVT.

In its sample, this clone was seen once. The chain couples TRBV9 to TRBJ1-4; possibly TRBD1 for D (6 bases). The germline CDR1 and CDR2 sequences are SGDLS and YYNGEE. V lost 3 bases, J lost 8 bases, and 20 bases lay in between. The CDR3 is 16 amino acids. CDR3 in amino acids: CASSAGTSGVGEKLFF. In nucleotides, the CDR3 is TGTGCCAGCAGCGCTGGGACATCCGGTGTCGGGGAAAAACTGTTTTTT. Combining the CDR3 with reference TRBV9 and TRBJ1-4 gives the whole variable domain DSGVTQTPKHLITATGQRVTLRCSPRSGDLSVYWYQQSLDQGLQFLIQYYNGEERAKGNILERFSAQQFPDLHSELNLSSLELGDSALYFCASSAGTSGVGEKLFFGSGTQLSVL.